These 28 T cell receptor beta chains share one sample of origin, sequenced in a study of cytomegalovirus exposure and HLA in healthy donors (TCRdb year 2017). The receptor library was made with the immunoSEQ multiplex PCR assay. The table comes from immuneACCESS by way of TCRdb, which keeps in-frame sequences with V and J called. Part of the clones is missing from these tables; in studies checked, under half for an unresolved V gene and the rest for unknown reasons. The sample has 120,000 or so clones on record, roughly 95% of them singletons. 1.7% of the sample rests with the top ten. Sequenced input: PBMCs. These receptors all stem from a man between 18 and 29 years old in good health and CMV-seronegative.

The chain couples TRBV6-6 to TRBJ2-1; D is undetermined. Trimming stripped 4 bases from V and 1 base from J, with 8 bases between. The length of the CDR3 is 14 residues. In germline, CDR1 is MNHNY, CDR2 SVGAGI (reference sequence). CDR3 bases: TGTGCCAGCAGTTCCACCGGGTCCTACAATGAGCAGTTCTTC. Its protein is CASSSTGSYNEQFF.

CDR3 bases: TGCAGCGGCCATAACTTGGACAGGGAGAACACTGAAGCTTTCTTT. Amino acids: CSGHNLDRENTEAFF. The rearrangement links TRBV29-1 to TRBJ1-1; 8 positions match TRBD1. CDR1 and CDR2 from the germline V gene are SQVTM and ANQGSEA. The CDR3 covers 15 residues. V shed 7 bases, J shed 1 base, and the junction held 11 bases outside the gene matches.

This chain links TRBV11-3 with TRBJ2-7; 9 bases agree with TRBD1. The V and J ends lost 4 bases and 7 bases, in that order; junction bases with no gene match: 5. In germline, CDR1 is SGHNT, CDR2 YENEEA. The CDR3 loop spans 13 amino acids. CDR3 amino acids: CASSSGTGREQYF. The DNA for the CDR3 is TGTGCCAGCAGCTCCGGGACAGGGAGGGAGCAGTACTTC.

This chain uses TRBV11-2 with TRBJ2-3, with a tentative D call TRBD2 (5 bases). Trimming left V 0 bases short and J 1 base short, with 11 bases between. CDR1 and CDR2 (germline): SGHAT, FQNNGV. This CDR3 has 16 residues. The CDR3 DNA reads as TGTGCCAGCAGCTTAGATACGGGATTCGGCACAGATACGCAGTATTTT. Residues: CASSLDTGFGTDTQYF.

This chain uses TRBV6-4 with TRBJ2-2, with 7 nucleotides matching TRBD1. Germline CDR1 reads MRHNA; CDR2 reads SNTAGT. This CDR3 has 16 residues. With V trimmed by 0 bases and J by 3 bases, 4 bases remained unmatched. This CDR3 is CASSDSTGEHTGELFF. The CDR3 DNA sequence: TGTGCCAGCAGTGACTCAACAGGGGAGCACACCGGGGAGCTGTTTTTT.

The rearrangement joins TRBV6-1 to TRBJ1-3, with TRBD1 matching 8 bases. V was clipped by 2 bases and J by 3 bases; unmatched bases: 9. The CDR3 extends over 17 amino acids. Germline loops: CDR1 MNHNS, CDR2 SASEGT. CDR3 amino acids: CASSETGGTVSGNTIYF. The DNA of the CDR3 is TGTGCCAGCAGTGAAACAGGGGGTACCGTGAGTGGAAACACCATATATTTT.

The chain carries TRBV7-2 and TRBJ1-1; D is undetermined. CDR1 and CDR2 (germline): SGHTA, FQGNSA. The V gene lost 3 bases and the J gene lost 1 base, with 6 bases spanning the gap. There are 13 residues in the CDR3. CDR3 residues: CASSFTGNTEAFF. CDR3 nucleotide sequence: TGTGCCAGCAGCTTCACCGGGAACACTGAAGCTTTCTTT.

The chain links TRBV5-1 to TRBJ1-1; D is undetermined. Germline-derived CDR1 and CDR2 are SGHRS and YFSETQ. This CDR3 has 13 amino acids. V lost 4 bases, J lost 7 bases, and 14 bases lay in between. CDR3: CASSPREGGEAFF. CDR3 bases: TGCGCCAGCAGCCCACGGGAGGGCGGTGAAGCTTTCTTT. The whole variable domain, filled in from reference TRBV5-1 and TRBJ1-1, reads KAGVTQTPRYLIKTRGQQVTLSCSPISGHRSVSWYQQTPGQGLQFLFEYFSETQRNKGNFPGRFSGRQFSNSRSEMNVSTLELGDSALYLCASSPREGGEAFFGQGTRLTVV.

V and J are TRBV15 and TRBJ2-1; TRBD1 agrees at 8 bases. V shed 1 base and J 9 bases; nucleotides not matched to a gene: 8. The CDR3 length is 15 residues. Germline CDR1 LNHNV, CDR2 YYDKDF (reference sequence). CDR3 coding DNA: TGTGCCACCAGCAGAGGTACGGGGACAGGCGGTGAGCAGTTCTTC. Protein: CATSRGTGTGGEQFF. Full variable domain (outside the CDR3, taken from reference TRBV15 and TRBJ2-1): DAMVIQNPRYQVTQFGKPVTLSCSQTLNHNVMYWYQQKSSQAPKLLFHYYDKDFNNEADTPDNFQSRRPNTSFCFLDIRSPGLGDTAMYLCATSRGTGTGGEQFFGPGTRLTVL.

The gene calls are TRBV4-3 and TRBJ2-7, with TRBD2 matching 8 bases. V shed 4 bases, J shed 2 bases, and the junction held 7 bases outside the gene matches. The length of the CDR3 is 15 residues. Per the germline V gene, CDR1 is LGHNA and CDR2 is YSLEER. The CDR3 DNA is TGCGCCAGCAGCCCGCGGGGGGAGGGGCCCTACGAGCAGTACTTC. Its protein product is CASSPRGEGPYEQYF.

This chain uses TRBV28 with TRBJ1-5; TRBD1 might be the D (5 bases). CDR1 is MDHEN, CDR2 SYDVKM, per germline. The germline V and J ends were trimmed by 0 bases and 0 bases, with 9 bases remaining between them. The CDR3 covers 16 residues. This CDR3 reads CASSLWAGASNQPQHF. The CDR3 DNA follows: TGTGCCAGCAGTTTATGGGCTGGGGCTAGCAATCAGCCCCAGCATTTT. The variable domain in full, completed from reference TRBV28 and TRBJ1-5, reads DVKVTQSSRYLVKRTGEKVFLECVQDMDHENMFWYRQDPGLGLRLIYFSYDVKMKEKGDIPEGYSVSREKKERFSLILESASTNQTSMYLCASSLWAGASNQPQHFGDGTRLSIL.

V and J are TRBV29-1 and TRBJ2-2; TRBD1 agrees at 10 bases. V was clipped by 3 bases and J by 9 bases; unmatched bases: 4. Per germline, CDR1 SQVTM and CDR2 ANQGSEA. The length of the CDR3 is 13 residues. This CDR3 is CSVEGDRGRELFF. The DNA for the CDR3 is TGCAGCGTTGAGGGAGACAGGGGGCGGGAGCTGTTTTTT.

V usage is TRBV7-2 and J usage is TRBJ2-7; TRBD1 is a possible D gene (6 bases). The CDR3 sequence is 12 residues long. The V end was cut by 3 bases, the J end by 6 bases, with 9 bases between. Germline V CDR1 and CDR2: SGHTA, FQGNSA. The DNA of the CDR3 is TGTGCCAGCAGCTTCAGGGGCGGCGAGCAGTACTTC. This translates into CASSFRGGEQYF. Using reference TRBV7-2 and TRBJ2-7 for the parts outside the CDR3, the full variable domain is GAGVSQSPSNKVTEKGKDVELRCDPISGHTALYWYRQSLGQGLEFLIYFQGNSAPDKSGLPSDRFSAERTGGSVSTLTIQRTQQEDSAVYLCASSFRGGEQYFGPGTRLTVT.

For the CDR3, the DNA is TGTGCCAGTAGTGAGCAAAGGAGCACTGAAGCTTTCTTT. It yields the protein CASSEQRSTEAFF. The V and J genes are TRBV19 and TRBJ1-1; D is uncertain. CDR3 length equals 13 residues. In germline, CDR1 is LNHDA, CDR2 SQIVND (reference sequence). Trimming took 5 bases from V and 4 from J, leaving 11 bases between them. The variable domain in full, completed from reference TRBV19 and TRBJ1-1, reads DGGITQSPKYLFRKEGQNVTLSCEQNLNHDAMYWYRQDPGQGLRLIYYSQIVNDFQKGDIAEGYSVSREKKESFPLTVTSAQKNPTAFYLCASSEQRSTEAFFGQGTRLTVV.

On this clone: The junction shows a germline mismatch at one end, possibly a read error. The J gene is TRBJ2-1, the V gene TRBV2; D might be TRBD1 (6 bases). Germline CDR1 and CDR2: SNHLY and FYNNEI. The CDR3 consists of 15 residues. The DNA for the CDR3 is TGTGCCAGCAGCGAAGAGGGGGATGAGAAGGATGAGCAGTTCTTC. It is translated as CASSEEGDEKDEQFF.

This clone has only one observation. The chain uses TRBV15 and TRBJ2-1; no definite D call. This CDR3 spans 13 amino acids. Trimming removed 0 bases from V and 7 bases from J, with 7 bases in between. The V gene's germline CDR1 is LNHNV and CDR2 YYDKDF (reference sequence). The CDR3 spells CATSRDSQNEQFF. In nucleotides, the CDR3 is TGTGCCACCAGCAGAGATAGCCAAAATGAGCAGTTCTTC. Complete variable domain (other parts from reference TRBV15 and TRBJ2-1): DAMVIQNPRYQVTQFGKPVTLSCSQTLNHNVMYWYQQKSSQAPKLLFHYYDKDFNNEADTPDNFQSRRPNTSFCFLDIRSPGLGDTAMYLCATSRDSQNEQFFGPGTRLTVL.

The chain links TRBV19 to TRBJ2-1, with TRBD1 matching 10 bases. This CDR3 contains 16 residues. The trim removed 5 bases at V and 8 bases at J, leaving 12 bases unmatched. Per the germline V gene, CDR1 is LNHDA and CDR2 is SQIVND (reference sequence). CDR3 nucleotide sequence: TGTGCCAGTAGTCGAGGACAGGGGGTTTCAATGGATGAGCAGTTCTTC. The encoded protein is CASSRGQGVSMDEQFF.

This rearrangement joins TRBV9 to TRBJ2-3; TRBD2 agrees at 9 bases. Germline V CDR1 and CDR2: SGDLS, YYNGEE. The CDR3 is made up of 16 amino acids. The V gene end was trimmed by 0 bases and the J gene end by 1 base; junction bases not matched to a gene: 3. The CDR3 spells CASSVARLAGTDTQYF. DNA of the CDR3: TGTGCCAGCAGCGTAGCAAGACTAGCGGGCACAGATACGCAGTATTTT.

V usage is TRBV5-1 and J usage is TRBJ2-7; D gene ambiguous. Germline-derived CDR1 and CDR2 are SGHRS and YFSETQ. Trimming left V 1 base short and J 0 bases short, with 11 bases between. This CDR3 contains 15 residues. The CDR3 sequence is CASSLTSASSYEQYF. CDR3 sequence (DNA): TGCGCCAGCAGCTTGACGTCAGCTAGCTCCTACGAGCAGTACTTC.

The chain recombines TRBV6-1 with TRBJ1-2; 7 bases map to TRBD1. The CDR3 is made up of 13 amino acids. Losses at the gene ends were 10 bases for V and 2 bases for J; bases not matched to a gene: 7. Germline V gene sequence: CDR1 MNHNS, CDR2 SASEGT. The CDR3 DNA follows: TGTGCCACCCCGGGACAGTCGAACTATGGCTACACCTTC. It specifies CATPGQSNYGYTF.

The V gene is TRBV7-6, the J gene TRBJ2-5; D is undetermined. V lost 2 bases and J 1 base, leaving 2 bases between the germline ends. Germline V gene lookup returns CDR1 SGHVS and CDR2 FNYEAQ. The CDR3 is 12 residues long. The CDR3 nucleotides are TGTGCCAGCAGCTTACTCCAAGAGACCCAGTACTTC. This sequence encodes CASSLLQETQYF. The entire variable domain, with the rest obtained from reference TRBV7-6 and TRBJ2-5, is as follows: GAGVSQSPRYKVTKRGQDVALRCDPISGHVSLYWYRQALGQGPEFLTYFNYEAQQDKSGLPNDRFSAERPEGSISTLTIQRTEQRDSAMYRCASSLLQETQYFGPGTRLLVL.

The chain has TRBV28 and TRBJ2-7; D possibly corresponds to TRBD1 (6 bases). This CDR3 region has 15 residues. Germline V gene lookup returns CDR1 MDHEN and CDR2 SYDVKM. V dropped 7 bases and J dropped 7 bases, with 23 bases sitting between them. The CDR3 nucleotides are TGTGCCAGCATTCGGGGAGACAGGTCTCCGGGAGAGCAGTACTTC. As protein: CASIRGDRSPGEQYF.

The V and J genes are TRBV5-1 and TRBJ2-1; D is perhaps TRBD2 (5 bases). V lost 4 bases, J lost 9 bases, and 11 bases lay in between. Per the germline V gene, CDR1 is SGHRS and CDR2 is YFSETQ. This CDR3 contains 12 residues. The CDR3 DNA sequence: TGCGCCAGCAGCCCCACGGGGAGTGAGCAGTTCTTC. Amino acids: CASSPTGSEQFF.

The rearrangement uses TRBV19 and TRBJ2-2, with 11 bases identical to TRBD2. Germline V lookup: CDR1 LNHDA, CDR2 SQIVND (reference sequence). Trimming cost V 5 bases and J 7 bases; bases outside gene matches: 9. This CDR3 is built from 16 residues. The CDR3 loop reads CASSDIAGGPRGELFF. The DNA for the CDR3 is TGTGCCAGTAGTGACATAGCGGGAGGGCCCCGCGGGGAGCTGTTTTTT.

The rearrangement links TRBV27 to TRBJ2-7; D is undetermined. The CDR3 is made up of 15 amino acids. Germline assignment: CDR1 MNHEY and CDR2 SMNVEV (reference sequence). Deletions cut 3 bases from V and 2 bases from J, with 14 bases between. The chain's CDR3 is CASSFIGDNTYEQYF. The CDR3 coding sequence is TGTGCCAGCAGTTTTATCGGAGATAATACCTACGAGCAGTACTTC.

The chain is built from TRBV7-2 and TRBJ2-1, with 15 bases lining up with TRBD2. Unmatched junction bases numbered 11, after V lost 4 bases and J lost 7 bases. The CDR3 length is 18 residues. Germline V CDR1 and CDR2: SGHTA, FQGNSA. CDR3 DNA: TGTGCCAGCAGCTCACCGGGACTAGCGGGAGGCCGGAGGAATGAGCAGTTCTTC. Protein sequence: CASSSPGLAGGRRNEQFF.

V gene TRBV5-1 combines with J gene TRBJ1-1; maybe TRBD1 (6 bases). The V gene's germline CDR1 is SGHRS and CDR2 YFSETQ. V gave up 4 bases and J gave up 0 bases, with 13 bases separating them. This CDR3 is 15 amino acids long. The CDR3 sequence is CASSKATGMNTEAFF. The CDR3 DNA is TGCGCCAGCAGCAAGGCCACAGGGATGAACACTGAAGCTTTCTTT. Using reference TRBV5-1 and TRBJ1-1 for the parts outside the CDR3, the full variable domain is KAGVTQTPRYLIKTRGQQVTLSCSPISGHRSVSWYQQTPGQGLQFLFEYFSETQRNKGNFPGRFSGRQFSNSRSEMNVSTLELGDSALYLCASSKATGMNTEAFFGQGTRLTVV.

This chain links TRBV2 with TRBJ2-1, with a tentative D call TRBD1 (5 bases). V dropped 5 bases and J dropped 8 bases, with 16 bases sitting between them. CDR3 length: 14 amino acids. In germline, CDR1 is SNHLY, CDR2 FYNNEI. The DNA of the CDR3 is TGTGCCAGCAGTACAGGACCGGGTGTAGATGAGCAGTTCTTC. Amino acid sequence: CASSTGPGVDEQFF.